The clone carrying this T cell receptor beta chain was recorded many times. Per the germline V gene, CDR1 is MNHEY and CDR2 is SMNVEV (reference sequence). The V end was cut by 7 bases, the J end by 3 bases, with 12 bases between. This CDR3 has 14 amino acids. For donors with ophthalmopathy, the disease showed moderate-to-severe activity, reached CAS ≥3 and NOSPECS ≥4, and had lasted under 3 months. The data stem from a study of Graves' ophthalmopathy and Graves' hyperthyroidism. Beta-chain TCR CDR3 regions were amplified from RNA transcripts. The authors performed first-round RT-PCR with HTBI primers and then a second-round multiplex PCR. One entry per CDR3 protein results from TCRdb running MiXCR on the multiplex PCR reads. The top ten hold around 1.6% of the sample, which has 360,000 or so distinct CDR3 sequences, approximately 16% seen once.

This receptor was taken from a young woman with Graves' ophthalmopathy. The chain has TRBV27 and TRBJ2-2; TRBD2 might be the D (6 bases). The source material was peripheral blood. The CDR3, as DNA: TGTGCCAGCACCTCTAGCGAGGACACCGGGGAGCTGTTTTTT. Its protein is CASTSSEDTGELFF.